This T cell receptor (beta chain) was captured by sequencing in a study of shared clonotypes between healthy human individuals. General study results and limits: Relative to memory subsets, naive subsets generally showed larger estimated richness. With few donors, the genetic and exposure-history diversity represented was limited. Approximately 5.3% was the fraction of naive CD4 clonotypes found shared across several donors. Clonotypes not shared had lower generation probabilities than those common to all four donors.

Only in-frame clones appear in the TCRdb table, and some are missing; sequencing was by immunoSEQ multiplex PCR. Of more than 2,000,000 clones listed, more than 85% are singletons. Germline values: CDR1 MNHEY, CDR2 SMNVEV (reference sequence). This CDR3 spans 19 amino acids. The ends lost 5 bases at V and 4 bases at J; junction bases unmatched: 18. A remark on this clone: Its antigen is unidentified.

Sequencing was performed on naive CD4+ T cells from PBMCs. Regarding subset: CD45RA+ positively selected. The rearrangement links TRBV27 to TRBJ1-4; 8 bases line up with TRBD1. The receptor comes from a man aged 18 to 29 in good health. Some clones in this sample may be carry-over from other donors' samples. The chain's CDR3 is CASSTKRGAQGANNEKLFF. The CDR3 DNA reads TGTGCCAGCAGTACGAAGAGAGGCGCCCAGGGGGCGAATAATGAAAAACTGTTTTTT.